This entry lists 30 T cell receptor beta chains sequenced from one sample in a study of T cells in Graves' hyperthyroidism and ophthalmopathy. Amplification targeted TCR beta CDR3 regions from RNA transcripts. Initially, a first-round RT-PCR of the TCR CDR3 employed the HTBI primer set. TCRdb itself ran the multiplex PCR reads through MiXCR, one entry per CDR3 protein. Altogether nearly 250,000 distinct CDR3 sequences are present, almost 25% being singletons, with the ten largest covering roughly 32%. The sample consisted of blood. These receptors were obtained from a woman between 40 and 50 years old with Graves' ophthalmopathy.

This rearrangement joins TRBV3-1 to TRBJ2-2, with a possible D match to TRBD1 (6 bases). The CDR3 covers 17 residues. Germline V gives CDR1 LGHDT, CDR2 YNNKEL (reference sequence). The V end lost 4 bases, the J end lost 1 base, and 16 bases lay between the germline ends. CDR3 sequence: CASSRPTRGVNTGELFF. The CDR3, as DNA: TGTGCCAGCAGCCGACCGACCAGGGGTGTGAACACCGGGGAGCTGTTTTTT. Filled out from reference TRBV3-1 and TRBJ2-2, the complete variable domain reads DTAVSQTPKYLVTQMGNDKSIKCEQNLGHDTMYWYKQDSKKFLKIMFSYNNKELIINETVPNRFSPKSPDKAHLNLHINSLELGDSAVYFCASSRPTRGVNTGELFFGEGSRLTVL.

The V call is TRBV12-3 or TRBV12-4, the J call TRBJ2-7; D not certain. Trimming stripped 7 bases from V and 0 bases from J, with 13 bases between. The CDR3 runs 14 residues. The CDR3 is CASKSRAHSYEQYF. As DNA, the CDR3 is TGTGCCAGCAAAAGCCGGGCCCACTCCTACGAGCAGTACTTC.

This clonotype was seen a few times. At one of its ends the junction is not consistent with the germline gene, which may arise from a read error. J is TRBJ2-7 and V is TRBV6-1; 9 positions match TRBD1. The germline gives CDR1 MNHNS, CDR2 SASEGT. This CDR3 spans 15 amino acids. The CDR3 coding sequence is TGTGCCAGCAGAACATCGGGACAGGGATCCTACGGGCAGTACTTC. Protein product: CASRTSGQGSYGQYF.

The chain uses TRBV12-3 or TRBV12-4 and TRBJ1-2; D possibly corresponds to TRBD1 (6 bases). Between the trimmed V and J ends, which lost 2 bases and 7 bases, there was a span of 14 bases. The length of the CDR3 is 14 residues. This CDR3 reads CASSLQGRVGGYTF. For the CDR3, the DNA is TGTGCCAGCAGTTTACAGGGGAGGGTTGGTGGCTACACCTTC.

This clonotype was recorded many times. This chain connects TRBV6-2 or TRBV6-3 to TRBJ2-7; 8 bases fit TRBD2. Trimming cost V 6 bases and J 2 bases; bases outside gene matches: 6. Germline CDR1 is MNHEY and CDR2 is SVGEGT. The CDR3 length is 14 residues. Here the CDR3 reads CASSVLADTYEQYF. The CDR3 region has the DNA TGTGCCAGCAGCGTACTAGCGGACACCTACGAGCAGTACTTC.

This clonotype was seen repeatedly, ten times or more. The chain joins TRBV25-1 to TRBJ2-7, with D perhaps matching TRBD1 (7 bases). The CDR3 has 20 residues. Germline-derived CDR1 and CDR2 are MGHDK and SYGVNS. V gave up 5 bases and J gave up 5 bases, with 34 bases separating them. CDR3 region: CASSPWDSLLSWEVFHEQYF. The CDR3 DNA reads as TGTGCCAGCAGTCCATGGGACAGTCTGTTATCGTGGGAGGTGTTCCACGAGCAGTACTTC.

This clonotype occurred many times. V usage is TRBV6-1 and J usage is TRBJ2-1; a weak D match, TRBD2 (6 bases). The germline V gene has CDR1 MNHNS and CDR2 SASEGT. This CDR3 has 17 amino acids. V gave up 2 bases and J gave up 7 bases, with 21 bases separating them. CDR3 nucleotides: TGTGCCAGCAGTGAAATGTTCTCGACTAGTGGGGTTAATGAGCAGTTCTTC. This encodes CASSEMFSTSGVNEQFF.

This clonotype was counted at least ten times. V is TRBV7-9 and J is TRBJ2-5; unclear D gene. V dropped 6 bases and J dropped 3 bases, with 14 bases sitting between them. The V gene's germline CDR1 is SEHNR and CDR2 FQNEAQ (reference sequence). The CDR3 runs to 14 residues. The CDR3 coding sequence is TGTGCCAGCAGACCGTGGGCGGCTGAAGAGACCCAGTACTTC. It encodes CASRPWAAEETQYF. The variable domain in full, with the rest retrieved from reference TRBV7-9 and TRBJ2-5, is DTGVSQNPRHKITKRGQNVTFRCDPISEHNRLYWYRQTLGQGPEFLTYFQNEAQLEKSRLLSDRFSAERPKGSFSTLEIQRTEQGDSAMYLCASRPWAAEETQYFGPGTRLLVL.

This clonotype was seen many times. The genes are TRBV6-1 and TRBJ2-2; tentative D call: TRBD2 (6 bases). The CDR3 length is 15 residues. Germline V gene lookup returns CDR1 MNHNS and CDR2 SASEGT. Trimming pared 4 bases from V and 4 bases from J, leaving 13 bases between. The DNA of the CDR3 is TGTGCCAGCAGTGTGGGGGGAGCGGTCACCGGGGAGCTGTTTTTT. It is translated as CASSVGGAVTGELFF.

This clonotype occurred many times. The CDR3 DNA follows: TGTGCCAGCAGCTTATTAGGGGGTGGCACCGGGGAGCTGTTTTTT. Its translation: CASSLLGGGTGELFF. The chain links TRBV7-3 to TRBJ2-2; D might be TRBD1 (6 bases). Trimming cost V 2 bases and J 4 bases, with 11 bases left between them. The CDR3 sequence is 15 residues long. Germline-derived CDR1 and CDR2 are SGHTA and FQGTGA.

This clonotype has ten or more counts. The gene calls are TRBV12-3 or TRBV12-4 and TRBJ2-7; D ambiguous. V dropped 4 bases and J dropped 2 bases, with 6 bases sitting between them. This CDR3 has 12 residues. The CDR3 DNA reads as TGTGCCAGCAGTTGGCATACCTACGAGCAGTACTTC. It translates to CASSWHTYEQYF.

V usage is TRBV12-3 or TRBV12-4 and J usage is TRBJ1-1, with TRBD1 as a possible D gene (5 bases). V lost 6 bases, J lost 7 bases, and 21 bases lay in between. The CDR3 has 15 residues. The chain's CDR3 is CASSRFRGMGLEAFF. The DNA for the CDR3 is TGTGCCAGCAGCCGCTTTCGTGGAATGGGACTTGAAGCTTTCTTT.

This clonotype showed up many times. Here the CDR3 reads CASGDSEAFF. The DNA of the CDR3 is TGTGCCAGTGGGGACTCTGAAGCTTTCTTT. The chain has TRBV19 and TRBJ1-1; weak D call: TRBD1 (5 bases). With 8 bases removed from V and 6 bases from J, the gap between germline ends came to 7 bases. The germline gives CDR1 LNHDA, CDR2 SQIVND (reference sequence). CDR3 length equals 10 residues.

This clonotype has just a few counts. The CDR3 DNA is TGTGCCAGCAGTCCTAGCGGGAGATTTAACGAGCAGTACTTC. This codes for CASSPSGRFNEQYF. V gene TRBV6-6 combines with J gene TRBJ2-7, with 10 bases that match TRBD2. The germline gives CDR1 MNHNY, CDR2 SVGAGI (reference sequence). The CDR3 length is 14 residues. Trimming removed 5 bases from V and 5 bases from J; junction bases left unmatched: 6.

This clonotype was seen ten or more times. V and J are TRBV20-1 and TRBJ2-3, with D hard to call. Germline V CDR1 and CDR2: DFQATT, SNEGSKA (reference sequence). Trimming shortened V by 7 bases and J by 2 bases, and 16 bases separated the two germline ends. The CDR3 covers 14 residues. This CDR3 reads CSGTVTGYTDTQYF. DNA for the CDR3: TGCAGTGGCACGGTCACCGGATACACAGATACGCAGTATTTT.

This clonotype was counted ten times or more. The V call is TRBV4-1, the J call TRBJ1-2; 9 bases map to TRBD1. Trimming at V came to 0 bases and at J to 13 bases, leaving 12 bases not matched to a gene. This CDR3 is 15 amino acids long. Germline CDR1 reads MGHRA; CDR2 reads YSYEKL. The CDR3 DNA follows: TGCGCCAGCAGCCAAGATCAGTGGGACAGGGTTTTCTTCACCTTC. Encoded protein: CASSQDQWDRVFFTF.

This clonotype was detected ten times or more. The DNA of the CDR3 is TGTGCCAGCAGTTTGGCAGGGAGGAATCAGCCCCAGCATTTT. It encodes CASSLAGRNQPQHF. The chain carries TRBV12-3 or TRBV12-4 and TRBJ1-5; TRBD1 is a possible D gene (5 bases). Trimming stripped 3 bases from V and 4 bases from J, with 10 bases between. This CDR3 is 14 amino acids long.

The V and J genes are TRBV20-1 and TRBJ2-7, with TRBD1 matching over 9 bases. The CDR3 consists of 12 residues. The junction had 3 bases not matched to a gene; V was cut back by 3 bases and J by 6 bases. CDR1 and CDR2 (germline): DFQATT, SNEGSKA (reference sequence). As DNA, the CDR3 is TGCAGTGCTAGCGGGACAGGGTCCGAGCAGTACTTC. This encodes CSASGTGSEQYF.

This clonotype was detected ten times or more. The V and J genes are TRBV27 and TRBJ1-1; possible D gene TRBD1, 5 bases. V was cut by 7 bases and J by 0 bases, with 15 bases left in between. This CDR3 region has 15 residues. CDR1 MNHEY and CDR2 SMNVEV come from the germline V gene (reference sequence). The CDR3 is CASNQPGLLNTEAFF. CDR3 DNA: TGTGCCAGCAATCAACCGGGACTCCTGAACACTGAAGCTTTCTTT.

This clonotype was observed at least ten times. This chain connects TRBV13 to TRBJ2-6; 7 positions match TRBD1. In germline, CDR1 is PRHDT, CDR2 FYEKMQ (reference sequence). The CDR3 contains 17 residues. V gave up 4 bases and J gave up 0 bases; unmatched junction bases: 6. CDR3 DNA sequence: TGTGCCAGCAGCTATGGGACAGTTGACTCTGGGGCCAACGTCCTGACTTTC. As protein: CASSYGTVDSGANVLTF.

This clonotype has a handful of counts. The chain carries TRBV7-9 and TRBJ2-5; 8 bases agree with TRBD1. The germline V gene has CDR1 SEHNR and CDR2 FQNEAQ (reference sequence). The CDR3 length is 14 residues. With 0 bases clipped from V and 7 bases from J, the junction kept 4 bases outside the gene matches. The CDR3 sequence is CASSLAQGAGTQYF. CDR3 nucleotide sequence: TGTGCCAGCAGCTTAGCCCAGGGGGCGGGGACCCAGTACTTC. Complete variable domain (other parts from reference TRBV7-9 and TRBJ2-5): DTGVSQNPRHKITKRGQNVTFRCDPISEHNRLYWYRQTLGQGPEFLTYFQNEAQLEKSRLLSDRFSAERPKGSFSTLEIQRTEQGDSAMYLCASSLAQGAGTQYFGPGTRLLVL.

The rearrangement joins TRBV6-2 or TRBV6-3 to TRBJ2-2; maybe TRBD2 (6 bases). The CDR3 is 10 residues long. Trimming cost V 8 bases and J 10 bases, with 8 bases left between them. The germline V gene encodes CDR1 MNHEY and CDR2 SVGEGT. The CDR3 reads CASRGEELFF. The DNA for the CDR3 is TGTGCCAGCCGCGGGGAGGAGCTGTTTTTT.

The chain couples TRBV12-3 or TRBV12-4 to TRBJ2-4, with TRBD1 identical over 8 bases. The V gene end was trimmed by 6 bases and the J gene end by 8 bases; junction bases not matched to a gene: 12. This CDR3 spans 15 amino acids. CDR3 nucleotide sequence: TGTGCCAGCAGATCCGAAGACAGGGGTATAGACATTCAGTACTTC. Translated: CASRSEDRGIDIQYF.

This clonotype was seen repeatedly, ten times or more. This chain links TRBV5-1 with TRBJ2-7, with D tentatively TRBD2 (6 bases). The V gene's germline CDR1 is SGHRS and CDR2 YFSETQ. Deletions cut 0 bases from V and 2 bases from J, with 12 bases between. CDR3 length: 15 amino acids. This chain's CDR3 is CASSLGGVKAYEQYF. DNA of the CDR3: TGCGCCAGCAGCTTGGGGGGGGTGAAGGCCTACGAGCAGTACTTC.

Ten or more counts support this clonotype. The chain carries TRBV7-9 and TRBJ2-7; D is perhaps TRBD1 (6 bases). The CDR3 is 13 residues long. V lost 10 bases to trimming and J lost 1 base, with 14 bases between them. Germline CDR1 reads SEHNR; CDR2 reads FQNEAQ (reference sequence). The CDR3 loop reads CATSHRESYEQYF. The CDR3 bases are TGTGCCACCTCCCACAGGGAATCCTACGAGCAGTACTTC.

The V and J genes are TRBV20-1 and TRBJ1-1; 7 bases align to TRBD1. The CDR3 spans 15 residues. Germline V CDR1 and CDR2: DFQATT, SNEGSKA (reference sequence). J was trimmed by 4 bases and V by 2 bases; bases with no gene match: 10. In DNA form, the CDR3 reads TGCAGTGCTAGACCACCAAGGGGGCTTGGCACTGAAGCTTTCTTT. Translating gives CSARPPRGLGTEAFF.

The rearrangement uses TRBV6-1 and TRBJ1-5, with 7 bases fitting TRBD1. With 8 bases clipped from V and 3 bases from J, the junction kept 10 bases outside the gene matches. This CDR3 has 15 residues. Germline assignment: CDR1 MNHNS and CDR2 SASEGT. The CDR3 DNA follows: TGTGCCAGCGGGGACAGACAATTTTTCAATCAGCCCCAGCATTTT. This gives the protein CASGDRQFFNQPQHF.

This clonotype was counted at least ten times. The CDR3 protein is CSVDHRGLAEAFF. CDR3 coding DNA: TGCAGCGTTGACCACAGGGGGCTGGCTGAAGCTTTCTTT. The chain recombines TRBV29-1 with TRBJ1-1, with 9 positions matching TRBD1. CDR1 and CDR2 (germline): SQVTM, ANQGSEA. With V trimmed by 3 bases and J by 6 bases, 5 bases remained unmatched. The CDR3 spans 13 residues. The full variable domain, its missing parts supplied by reference TRBV29-1 and TRBJ1-1, is SAVISQKPSRDICQRGTSLTIQCQVDSQVTMMFWYRQQPGQSLTLIATANQGSEATYESGFVIDKFPISRPNLTFSTLTVSNMSPEDSSIYLCSVDHRGLAEAFFGQGTRLTVV.

This clonotype has at least ten counts. The chain links TRBV28 to TRBJ2-7, with a possible D match to TRBD2 (6 bases). Germline lookup yields CDR1 MDHEN and CDR2 SYDVKM. The CDR3 is 15 amino acids. V was clipped by 6 bases and J by 2 bases, with 17 bases between them. CDR3 sequence reads: CASRETDSGTYEQYF. Here the CDR3 DNA reads TGTGCCAGCAGGGAGACCGATAGCGGTACCTACGAGCAGTACTTC.

Only a few counts were recorded for this clonotype. The chain carries TRBV6-1 and TRBJ2-3, with 8 bases identical to TRBD1. Per the germline V gene, CDR1 is MNHNS and CDR2 is SASEGT. The length of the CDR3 is 14 residues. V lost 8 bases to trimming and J lost 6 bases; unmatched junction nucleotides: 10. The DNA for the CDR3 is TGTGCCAGCTCCGACAGGGGAAGTTGGGATACGCAGTATTTT. Amino acid sequence: CASSDRGSWDTQYF.